Here is one TCR beta chain with its context. What it recognizes is unknown. The time point is: about a year of natalizumab therapy. From germline, CDR1 is SGHRS and CDR2 YFSETQ. V was cut by 4 bases and J by 3 bases, with 16 bases left in between. The CDR3 has 15 residues. These data belong to a study of multiple sclerosis patients with progressive multifocal leukoencephalopathy. Broader study findings: PML-onset expanded TRB clones were detectable before and during natalizumab therapy.

Generated by immunoSEQ multiplex PCR, the TCRdb table keeps only in-frame clones and is missing some. The top ten clones hold 1.3% of a sample with about 28,000 clones, roughly 89% of them seen once. Here the sequenced sample was PBMCs, taken from a patient treated with natalizumab. The sequence was obtained from a human donor with multiple sclerosis. This chain joins TRBV5-1 and TRBJ1-2; tentative D call: TRBD1 (5 bases). CDR3 bases: TGCGCCAGCAGCCGGGACTCCGGGTCTCACTATGGCTACACCTTC. Translated, it gives CASSRDSGSHYGYTF.